This is a list of T cell receptor beta chains from one sample in a study of shared clonotypes between healthy human individuals. The data were produced by immunoSEQ multiplex PCR, yet TCRdb's version contains in-frame clones alone and is incomplete. The table lists about 2.4 million clones, just over 90% of them singletons. The specimen was naive CD4+ T cells sorted from blood. These receptors were obtained from a man aged 18 to 30 in good health. Both conserved end residues are part of each CDR3. Fields, in order: J gene, D gene, clone size, V gene, CDR3 protein, CDR3 DNA. A D gene is named only where the DNA matches it firmly. Some rows have no size entry. The others give once, few or many, or a class for an expanded clone.

TRBJ2-7	NA	NA	TRBV11-2	CASSGRGVSSYEQYF	TGTGCCAGCAGCGGCAGAGGGGTTAGCTCCTACGAGCAGTACTTC
TRBJ2-1	TRBD1	NA	TRBV11-3	CASSSPGQGVHEQFF	TGTGCCAGCAGCTCTCCGGGACAGGGGGTTCATGAGCAGTTCTTC
TRBJ2-4	TRBD1	NA	TRBV7-2	CASSLGDRGRLNIQYF	TGTGCCAGCAGCTTAGGAGACAGGGGTCGCCTAAACATTCAGTACTTC
TRBJ2-7	NA	once	TRBV5-1	CASSLTSYEQYF	TGCGCCAGCAGCCTCACTTCCTACGAGCAGTACTTC
TRBJ1-2	TRBD1	NA	TRBV11-2	CASSLVGTGANYGYTF	TGTGCCAGCAGCTTAGTAGGTACAGGGGCTAACTATGGCTACACCTTC
TRBJ1-6	TRBD1	NA	TRBV7-6	CASGTGEGSPLHF	TGTGCCAGCGGGACAGGGGAGGGTTCACCCCTCCACTTT
TRBJ1-1	NA	NA	TRBV28	CASSPSAGGNTEAFF	TGTGCCAGCAGCCCCTCGGCGGGAGGGAACACTGAAGCTTTCTTT
TRBJ2-1	TRBD1	NA	TRBV28	CATRSGTGIEQFF	TGTGCCACCAGGTCCGGGACAGGGATTGAGCAGTTCTTC
TRBJ2-3	NA	NA	TRBV4-3	CASSQEPGGTGTDTQYF	TGCGCCAGCAGCCAAGAGCCTGGCGGCACTGGGACAGATACGCAGTATTTT
TRBJ2-7	TRBD2	NA	TRBV5-1	CASSSTSTSGGEQYF	TGCGCCAGCAGCTCGACTAGCACTTCCGGGGGGGAGCAGTACTTC
TRBJ2-7	NA	NA	TRBV5-6	CASSLDRVPGQYF	TGTGCCAGCAGCTTGGATAGGGTTCCTGGGCAGTACTTC
TRBJ2-6	NA	NA	TRBV15	CATSRHYQGSGANVLTF	TGTGCCACCAGCAGACATTATCAGGGGTCCGGGGCCAACGTCCTGACTTTC
TRBJ1-2	TRBD1	NA	TRBV7-9	CASSLALLGQADPAYGYTF	TGTGCCAGCAGCTTAGCGCTCCTGGGACAGGCTGACCCTGCTTATGGCTACACCTTC
TRBJ1-2	NA	NA	TRBV19	CASSTTPGPEYTF	TGTGCCAGTAGTACGACACCGGGCCCGGAGTACACCTTC
TRBJ1-4	TRBD1	NA	TRBV5-6	CASSPTGASNEKLFF	TGTGCCAGCAGCCCGACAGGGGCAAGTAATGAAAAACTGTTTTTT
TRBJ2-5	NA	NA	TRBV6-5	CASRKAGRRETQYF	TGTGCCAGCAGGAAGGCGGGCCGGAGGGAGACCCAGTACTTC
TRBJ2-4	TRBD1	NA	TRBV5-1	CASSPTGDRNIQYF	TGCGCCAGCAGCCCGACAGGGGATAGGAACATTCAGTACTTC
TRBJ2-4	NA	NA	TRBV28	CATGPGIQYF	TGTGCCACCGGACCAGGCATTCAGTACTTC
TRBJ1-2	TRBD1	once	TRBV30	CAWSPDRVF	TGTGCCTGGAGCCCAGACAGGGTCTTC
TRBJ2-7	NA	once	TRBV2	CASSVLVHEQYF	TGTGCCAGCAGTGTTTTAGTTCACGAGCAGTACTTC
TRBJ2-5	TRBD2	NA	TRBV28	CASSFLASGGRKTQYF	TGTGCCAGCAGTTTCCTCGCTAGCGGGGGGAGGAAGACCCAGTACTTC
TRBJ2-7	NA	NA	TRBV6-1	CASGRGDEQYF	TGTGCCAGCGGGAGAGGGGACGAGCAGTACTTC
TRBJ2-5	NA	NA	TRBV4-3	CASSQEYLARQETQYF	TGCGCCAGCAGCCAAGAATACCTAGCCCGACAAGAGACCCAGTACTTC
TRBJ1-5	NA	NA	TRBV2	CASSESYRGGSNQPQHF	TGTGCCAGCAGTGAATCCTACCGGGGGGGTAGCAATCAGCCCCAGCATTTT
TRBJ1-2	TRBD1	NA	TRBV19	CASSIDPDRGRTF	TGTGCCAGTAGTATAGATCCGGACAGGGGGCGGACCTTC
TRBJ2-1	TRBD2	NA	TRBV9	CASSRTSGSGNEQFF	TGTGCCAGCAGCCGTACTAGCGGGAGTGGGAATGAGCAGTTCTTC
TRBJ2-1	TRBD2	NA	TRBV7-6	CASTHSGGGPYNEQFF	TGTGCCAGCACGCACAGTGGCGGGGGACCATACAATGAGCAGTTCTTC
TRBJ2-7	NA	NA	TRBV6-5	CASSYEQDSYEQYF	TGTGCCAGCAGTTACGAACAGGACTCCTACGAGCAGTACTTC
TRBJ1-6	NA	NA	TRBV11-2	CASSLGQYNSPLHF	TGTGCCAGCAGCTTAGGGCAGTACAATTCACCCCTCCACTTT
TRBJ1-1	NA	NA	TRBV28	CASISGAWRTEAFF	TGTGCCAGCATCTCGGGGGCATGGCGCACTGAAGCTTTCTTT
TRBJ1-2	NA	NA	TRBV2	CASRPPDSNYGYTF	TGTGCCAGCAGACCCCCTGACAGTAACTATGGCTACACCTTC
TRBJ1-6	NA	NA	TRBV21-1	CASSTKIGQASYNSPLHF	TGTGCCAGCAGCACAAAGATTGGACAGGCAAGCTATAATTCACCCCTCCACTTT
TRBJ2-7	TRBD2	NA	TRBV27	CASSLRASGRSSYEQYF	TGTGCCAGCAGTTTACGGGCTAGCGGGCGAAGCTCCTACGAGCAGTACTTC
TRBJ2-1	TRBD1	NA	TRBV15	CATSSDRDSPYNEQFF	TGTGCCACCAGCAGTGACCGGGACAGTCCCTACAATGAGCAGTTCTTC
TRBJ2-2	NA	NA	TRBV5-1	CASSIQGGTGELFF	TGCGCCAGCAGCATACAGGGTGGCACCGGGGAGCTGTTTTTT
TRBJ1-1	NA	NA	TRBV9	CASSVGNENTEAFF	TGTGCCAGCAGCGTAGGTAACGAGAACACTGAAGCTTTCTTT
TRBJ2-7	NA	NA	TRBV5-4	CASSLADASEQYF	TGTGCCAGCAGCTTGGCAGATGCGAGCGAGCAGTACTTC
TRBJ2-3	TRBD2	once	TRBV19	CASSIIAGKTQYF	TGTGCCAGTAGTATAATAGCGGGAAAGACGCAGTATTTT
TRBJ2-5	NA	once	TRBV7-6	CASSIQETQYF	TGTGCCAGCAGCATTCAAGAGACCCAGTACTTC
TRBJ1-1	NA	NA	TRBV6-5	CASRTGAEQSTAFF	TGTGCCAGCAGGACCGGGGCGGAACAAAGTACAGCTTTCTTT
TRBJ2-1	TRBD1	NA	TRBV6-1	CASRASLGQPGEQFF	TGTGCCAGCAGAGCTTCACTGGGACAGCCTGGAGAGCAGTTCTTC
TRBJ1-5	NA	NA	TRBV12-5	CASGLAQTGSQPQHF	TGTGCTAGTGGTTTGGCTCAGACAGGTTCCCAGCCCCAGCATTTT
TRBJ1-1	NA	NA	TRBV9	CASSGAGYVNTEAFF	TGTGCCAGCAGCGGCGCAGGGTACGTGAACACTGAAGCTTTCTTT
TRBJ1-4	NA	NA	TRBV30	CAWKGGTENEKLFF	TGTGCCTGGAAGGGTGGGACCGAGAATGAAAAACTGTTTTTT
TRBJ2-7	NA	NA	TRBV28	CASGTGPYEQYF	TGTGCCAGCGGGACGGGCCCCTACGAGCAGTACTTC
TRBJ1-5	TRBD1	few	TRBV28	CASSRSGTGGTRPQHF	TGTGCCAGCAGTCGCTCCGGGACAGGAGGGACAAGGCCCCAGCATTTT
TRBJ1-4	TRBD1	NA	TRBV28	CASSRGQGAGEKLFF	TGTGCCAGCAGCCGGGGACAGGGGGCTGGGGAAAAACTGTTTTTT
TRBJ2-7	NA	NA	TRBV10-1	CASSESTRRSDEQYF	TGCGCCAGCAGTGAGTCGACCAGGAGGAGCGACGAGCAGTACTTC
TRBJ1-5	NA	NA	TRBV30	CAWSGNRGNQPQHF	TGTGCCTGGAGTGGGAACAGGGGCAATCAGCCCCAGCATTTT